This T cell receptor beta chain was sequenced during a study of blood T cell repertoires in COVID-19. Study-wide background: Whether acute or convalescent, the COVID-19 samples came from the United States, Italy and Spain. Sources were T cells, B-cell-depleted T cells, or PBMCs; the material itself was cDNA or gDNA.

Original data processing: Researchers report that nucleated cell counts were estimated from reference gene primer amplification. Using immunoSEQ multiplex PCR, the repertoire was profiled, and TCRdb retains in-frame clones only, with some absent. From that table come the V and J calls and clone size; the DNA was used to work out D and trimming. The data contain some 140,000 clones, around four fifths of them singletons. The CDR3 is 14 residues long. Germline V gives CDR1 MNHEY, CDR2 SVGAGI. Trimming stripped 2 bases from V and 4 bases from J, with 8 bases between. The sample consisted of peripheral blood. V usage is TRBV6-5 and J usage is TRBJ2-2; D gene unclear. The receptor comes from a man in his sixties who had recovered from COVID-19. In DNA, the CDR3 is TGTGCCAGCAGTTACGGTCCCAGCACCGGGGAGCTGTTTTTT. Translating it yields CASSYGPSTGELFF.